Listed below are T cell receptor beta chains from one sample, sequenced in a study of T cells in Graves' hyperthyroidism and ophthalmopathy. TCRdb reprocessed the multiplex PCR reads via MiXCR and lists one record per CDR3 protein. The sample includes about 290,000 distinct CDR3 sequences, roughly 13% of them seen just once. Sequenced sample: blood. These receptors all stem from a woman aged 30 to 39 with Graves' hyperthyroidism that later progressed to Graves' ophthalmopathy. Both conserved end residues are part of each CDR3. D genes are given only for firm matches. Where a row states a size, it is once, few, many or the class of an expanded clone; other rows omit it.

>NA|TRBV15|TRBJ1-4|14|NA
TGTGCCACCAGCAGAGTCCCCGGGGGGGAAAAACTGTTTTTT
CATSRVPGGEKLFF
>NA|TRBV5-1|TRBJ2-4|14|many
TGCGCCAGCAGCCCGGGCGAGGCCAAAAACATTCAGTACTTC
CASSPGEAKNIQYF
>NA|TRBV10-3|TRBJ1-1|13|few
TGTGCCGGCGACGACGGAACGAACACTGAAGCTTTCTTT
CAGDDGTNTEAFF
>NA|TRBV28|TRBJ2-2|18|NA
TGTGCCAGCAGTTCTCCACGGGTGAGGCGGCGGGACACCGGGGAGCTGTTTTTT
CASSSPRVRRRDTGELFF
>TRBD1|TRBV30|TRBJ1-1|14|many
TGTGCCTGGAGTGTACAGGGGGGGCACACTGAAGCTTTCTTT
CAWSVQGGHTEAFF
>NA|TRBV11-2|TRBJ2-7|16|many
TGTGCCAGCAGCCCAGTGGAGGGCGGACTCTCCTACGAGCAGTACTTC
CASSPVEGGLSYEQYF
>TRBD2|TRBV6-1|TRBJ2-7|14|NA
TGTGCCAGCAGTAATCTAGCGGGAAACTACGAGCAGTACTTC
CASSNLAGNYEQYF
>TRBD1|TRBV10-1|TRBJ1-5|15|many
TGCGCCACCTTACCGGACAGGGCTAGCAATCAGCCCCAGCATTTT
CATLPDRASNQPQHF
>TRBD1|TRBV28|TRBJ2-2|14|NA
TGTGCCAGCAGTTCGACACAGGGGGCCGAGGAGCTGTTTTTT
CASSSTQGAEELFF
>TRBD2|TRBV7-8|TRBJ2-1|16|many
TGTGCCAGCAGCTTAGATCCAGCGGGAGGTTCCAATGAGCAGTTCTTC
CASSLDPAGGSNEQFF
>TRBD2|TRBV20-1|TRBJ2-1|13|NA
TGCAGTGCTAGAGATCTACTAGCGGGGTTGGAGTTCTTC
CSARDLLAGLEFF
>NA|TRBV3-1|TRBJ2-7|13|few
TGTGCCAGCAGCCAGCAGCTCACGGGCGAGCAGTACTTC
CASSQQLTGEQYF
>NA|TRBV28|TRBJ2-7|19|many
TGTGCCAGCAGTTTAGAGGGCAGCTCCAAGTACAGACGAACCTACGAGCAGTACTTC
CASSLEGSSKYRRTYEQYF
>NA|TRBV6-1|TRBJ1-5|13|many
TGTGCCAGCAGAGGAACCGGACTTGGCCCCCAGCATTTT
CASRGTGLGPQHF